This is a list of T cell receptor beta chains from one sample in a study of blood T cell repertoires in COVID-19. Clones were read by immunoSEQ multiplex PCR, and TCRdb kept only the in-frame ones, dropping some. The sample holds over 200,000 clones, 80% to 90% seen once. Specimen: PBMCs or T cells enriched from blood (not recorded which). All receptors come from a man aged 35 to 55 who had recovered from COVID-19. CDR3s include the opening cysteine and the closing phenylalanine or tryptophan. A D gene is named only where the DNA matches it firmly. Clone size is not always given. Where it is, it says once, few, many or a class for expanded clones.

D,V,size,length,J,CDR3,DNA
-,TRBV18,-,13,TRBJ2-4,CASSRDRRNIQYF,TGTGCCAGCTCACGCGACAGGAGGAACATTCAGTACTTC
TRBD1,TRBV10-3,-,15,TRBJ1-6,CAISGLQGANSPLHF,TGTGCCATCAGTGGCTTGCAGGGGGCAAATTCACCCCTCCACTTT
-,TRBV3-1/TRBV3-2,once,14,TRBJ1-3,CASSRSGEGNTIYF,TGTGCCAGCAGCAGATCCGGGGAGGGGAACACCATATATTTT
-,TRBV7-3,-,15,TRBJ1-3,CASSLNRNPGNTIYF,TGTGCCAGCAGCTTAAACAGGAATCCAGGAAACACCATATATTTT
-,TRBV7-9,-,18,TRBJ1-2,CASSLGHTGSGDIYGYTF,TGTGCCAGCAGCTTAGGCCATACAGGTTCCGGGGACATCTATGGCTACACCTTC
-,TRBV28,-,15,TRBJ1-2,CASSYATAVLGGYTF,TGTGCCAGCAGTTATGCGACGGCAGTTCTAGGTGGCTACACCTTC
TRBD1,TRBV9,-,18,TRBJ1-2,CASSVFGPEGAQGYGYTF,TGTGCCAGCAGCGTTTTTGGACCTGAGGGGGCGCAGGGCTATGGCTACACCTTC
-,TRBV5-8,-,13,TRBJ2-3,CASSLRGADTQYF,TGTGCCAGCAGCTTAAGGGGTGCAGATACGCAGTATTTT
TRBD1,TRBV5-6,-,15,TRBJ1-1,CASSLDGTGRTEAFF,TGTGCCAGCAGCTTGGACGGGACAGGGAGAACTGAAGCTTTCTTT
-,TRBV28,-,13,TRBJ1-3,CASKRGGGNTIYF,TGTGCCAGCAAAAGGGGCGGAGGAAACACCATATATTTT
-,TRBV3-1/TRBV3-2,-,15,TRBJ1-2,CASSQVDQDNYGYTF,TGTGCCAGCAGCCAAGTGGATCAGGATAACTATGGCTACACCTTC
TRBD1,TRBV5-1,once,18,TRBJ1-4,CASSSRDRSFSTNEKLFF,TGCGCCAGCAGCTCCCGGGACAGGAGTTTCAGCACTAATGAAAAACTGTTTTTT
-,TRBV5-6,-,16,TRBJ1-5,CASSSSEKYSNQPQHF,TGTGCCAGCAGCTCGTCCGAGAAATATAGCAATCAGCCCCAGCATTTT
-,TRBV6-4,many,14,TRBJ2-2,CASSVNQGSGELFF,TGTGCCAGCAGTGTAAATCAGGGTTCCGGGGAGCTGTTTTTT
-,TRBV5-1,-,12,TRBJ1-6,CASSPFDSPLHF,TGCGCCAGCAGCCCCTTCGACAGTCCCCTCCACTTT
-,TRBV19,-,14,TRBJ1-2,CASHGDTANYGYTF,TGTGCCTCCCATGGGGACACCGCTAACTATGGCTACACCTTC
TRBD1,TRBV19,-,15,TRBJ1-5,CASRPTGASNQPQHF,TGTGCCAGTAGGCCTACAGGGGCCAGCAATCAGCCCCAGCATTTT
TRBD1,TRBV5-1,-,15,TRBJ1-3,CASSLTGAAGNTIYF,TGCGCCAGCAGCTTGACAGGGGCTGCCGGAAACACCATATATTTT
TRBD1,TRBV24-1,-,16,TRBJ2-2,CATSDPGTGPTGELFF,TGTGCCACCAGTGACCCCGGGACAGGGCCCACCGGGGAGCTGTTTTTT
TRBD2,TRBV2,-,15,TRBJ2-7,CASNSLAGPSYEQYF,TGTGCCAGCAACTCTTTAGCGGGCCCCTCCTACGAGCAGTACTTC
-,TRBV27,-,13,TRBJ2-3,CASSTNRVDTQYF,TGTGCCAGCAGTACCAACAGGGTTGATACGCAGTATTTT
TRBD1,TRBV5-1,-,14,TRBJ2-5,CASSLGDRQETQYF,TGCGCCAGCAGCTTGGGGGACAGACAAGAGACCCAGTACTTC
-,TRBV9,-,16,TRBJ1-6,CASSATSGTPNSPLHF,TGTGCCAGCAGCGCAACGTCCGGGACACCCAATTCACCCCTCCACTTT
-,TRBV21-1,-,16,TRBJ2-6,CASSKGDGGGANVLTF,TGTGCCAGCAGCAAAGGAGACGGAGGTGGGGCCAACGTCCTGACTTTC
TRBD2,TRBV7-8,-,13,TRBJ2-7,CASSREVSYEQYF,TGTGCCAGCAGCCGGGAGGTATCCTACGAGCAGTACTTC
-,TRBV27,-,14,TRBJ2-5,CASSPRLIGETQYF,TGTGCCAGCAGTCCCCGCCTAATCGGAGAGACCCAGTACTTC
-,TRBV5-6,-,14,TRBJ2-2,CASSILSNTGELFF,TGTGCCAGCAGCATCCTAAGTAACACCGGGGAGCTGTTTTTT
TRBD1,TRBV29-1,once,13,TRBJ2-3,CSVGGQGPDTQYF,TGCAGCGTTGGGGGACAGGGGCCAGATACGCAGTATTTT
TRBD1,TRBV7-3,-,14,TRBJ2-1,CASSPGQGHNEQFF,TGTGCCAGCAGCCCGGGACAGGGTCACAATGAGCAGTTCTTC
-,TRBV6-2/TRBV6-3,-,20,TRBJ2-4,CASSYSTELLGPWAKNIQYF,TGTGCCAGCAGTTACTCGACGGAATTACTAGGGCCTTGGGCCAAAAACATTCAGTACTTC
TRBD1,TRBV5-6,once,15,TRBJ1-2,CASSPKGTAQRGYTF,TGTGCCAGCAGCCCGAAAGGGACAGCTCAAAGGGGCTACACCTTC
TRBD1,TRBV19,-,16,TRBJ2-1,CASTLGRDRGSNEQFF,TGTGCCAGTACTTTGGGCCGGGACAGGGGATCCAATGAGCAGTTCTTC
-,TRBV6-2/TRBV6-3,-,13,TRBJ1-2,CASSSGGRYGYTF,TGTGCCAGCAGTTCGGGGGGTCGGTATGGCTACACCTTC
-,TRBV7-3,-,13,TRBJ2-2,CASSPPLTGELFF,TGTGCCAGCAGCCCCCCCCTGACCGGGGAGCTGTTTTTT
TRBD2,TRBV5-8,-,14,TRBJ2-3,CASSLWLAGDTQYF,TGTGCCAGCAGCTTGTGGCTAGCGGGAGATACGCAGTATTTT
TRBD2,TRBV9,-,15,TRBJ2-7,CASSVEAGGPHEQYF,TGTGCCAGCAGCGTAGAAGCGGGAGGGCCCCACGAGCAGTACTTC
-,TRBV21-1,-,16,TRBJ1-5,CASSKGEGNSNQPQHF,TGTGCCAGCAGCAAAGGGGAGGGGAATAGCAATCAGCCCCAGCATTTT
TRBD1,TRBV5-1,-,17,TRBJ2-7,CASSLRGGQVSSYEQYF,TGCGCCAGCAGCTTGAGGGGTGGACAGGTTTCCTCCTACGAGCAGTACTTC
TRBD1,TRBV19,-,15,TRBJ2-2,CASSLNRGRFGELFF,TGTGCCAGTAGCCTGAACAGGGGGCGTTTTGGGGAGCTGTTTTTT
-,TRBV3-1/TRBV3-2,-,14,TRBJ1-2,CASSQGVGGWGYTF,TGTGCCAGCAGCCAAGGCGTAGGGGGATGGGGCTACACCTTC
-,TRBV11-3,once,15,TRBJ2-7,CASIFESIRLYEQYF,TGTGCCAGCATCTTTGAGTCAATCCGTCTCTACGAGCAGTACTTC
TRBD1,TRBV18,-,15,TRBJ1-3,CASTNQGATGNTIYF,TGTGCCAGCACAAATCAGGGGGCGACTGGAAACACCATATATTTT
-,TRBV5-6,-,15,TRBJ2-3,CASSRDTPSTDTQYF,TGTGCCAGCAGCCGGGACACCCCTTCCACAGATACGCAGTATTTT
-,TRBV11-3,-,15,TRBJ2-1,CASSLDPQIYNEQFF,TGTGCCAGCAGCTTAGACCCACAGATCTACAATGAGCAGTTCTTC
-,TRBV9,-,15,TRBJ1-2,CASSPSGTPNYGYTF,TGTGCCAGCAGCCCCTCGGGTACCCCTAACTATGGCTACACCTTC
TRBD1,TRBV6-5,-,15,TRBJ1-6,CASRSRDRDFSALHF,TGTGCCAGCAGGAGCCGGGACAGGGATTTTTCGGCCCTCCACTTT